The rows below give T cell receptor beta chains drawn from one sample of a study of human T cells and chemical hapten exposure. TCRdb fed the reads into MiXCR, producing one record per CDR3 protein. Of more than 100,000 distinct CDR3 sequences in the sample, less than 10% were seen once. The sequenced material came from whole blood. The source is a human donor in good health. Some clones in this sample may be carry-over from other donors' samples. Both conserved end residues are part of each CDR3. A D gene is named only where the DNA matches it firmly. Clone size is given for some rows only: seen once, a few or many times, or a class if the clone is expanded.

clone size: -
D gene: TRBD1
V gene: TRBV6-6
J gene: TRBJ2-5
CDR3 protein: CASSYTGTGAPLQETQYF
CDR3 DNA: TGTGCCAGCAGTTACACGGGGACAGGGGCGCCCCTCCAAGAGACCCAGTACTTC

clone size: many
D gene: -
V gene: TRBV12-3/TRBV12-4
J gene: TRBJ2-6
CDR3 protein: CASRRPLSGANVLTF
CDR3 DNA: TGTGCCAGCAGACGTCCCCTCTCTGGGGCCAACGTCCTGACTTTC

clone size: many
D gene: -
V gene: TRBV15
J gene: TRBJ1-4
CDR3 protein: CATSRDQRGKLFF
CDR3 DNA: TGTGCCACCAGCAGAGATCAACGGGGAAAACTGTTTTTT

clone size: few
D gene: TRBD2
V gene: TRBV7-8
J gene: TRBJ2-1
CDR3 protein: CASSYTSGTGPNEQFF
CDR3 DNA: TGTGCCAGCAGTTACACCAGCGGGACGGGTCCCAATGAGCAGTTCTTC

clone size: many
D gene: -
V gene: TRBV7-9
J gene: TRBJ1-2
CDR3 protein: CASSLTPNYGYTF
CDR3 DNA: TGTGCCAGCTCCTTAACACCGAACTATGGCTACACCTTC

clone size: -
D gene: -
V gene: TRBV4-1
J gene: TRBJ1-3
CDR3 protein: CASSQDPQDSSGNTIYF
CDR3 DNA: TGCGCCAGCAGCCAAGATCCTCAAGACAGCTCTGGAAACACCATATATTTT

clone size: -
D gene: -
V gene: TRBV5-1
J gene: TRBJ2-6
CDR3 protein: CASSLAPSSGANVLTF
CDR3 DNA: TGCGCCAGCAGCTTGGCCCCGTCCTCTGGGGCCAACGTCCTGACTTTC

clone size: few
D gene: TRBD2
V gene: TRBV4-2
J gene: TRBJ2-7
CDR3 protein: CASSQEGGFSSYEQYF
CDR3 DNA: TGTGCCAGCAGCCAAGAGGGGGGGTTTAGCTCCTACGAGCAGTACTTC

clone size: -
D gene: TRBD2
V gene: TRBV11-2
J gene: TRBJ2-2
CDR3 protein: CASSLARTSGRSNTGELFF
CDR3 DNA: TGTGCCAGCAGCTTAGCGCGGACTAGCGGGAGATCGAACACCGGGGAGCTGTTTTTT

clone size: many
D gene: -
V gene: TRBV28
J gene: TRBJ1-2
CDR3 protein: CASSLAPRAPYGYTF
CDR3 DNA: TGTGCCAGCAGTTTAGCCCCCCGAGCGCCTTATGGCTACACCTTC

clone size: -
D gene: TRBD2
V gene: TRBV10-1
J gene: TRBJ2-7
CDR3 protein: CASSESGSRDEQYF
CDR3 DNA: TGCGCCAGCAGCGAAAGCGGGAGTCGCGACGAGCAGTACTTC

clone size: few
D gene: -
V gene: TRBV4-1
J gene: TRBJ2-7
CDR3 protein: CASSQIQAGEQYF
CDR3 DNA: TGCGCCAGCAGCCAAATTCAAGCGGGCGAGCAGTACTTC

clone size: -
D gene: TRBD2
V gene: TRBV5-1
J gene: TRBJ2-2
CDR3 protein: CASKELSGRMANTGELFF
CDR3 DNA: TGCGCCAGCAAGGAACTCAGCGGGAGGATGGCGAACACCGGGGAGCTGTTTTTT

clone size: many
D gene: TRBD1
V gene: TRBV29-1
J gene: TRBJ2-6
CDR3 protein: CSATGAAGANVLTF
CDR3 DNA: TGCAGCGCCACAGGGGCTGCCGGGGCCAACGTCCTGACTTTC

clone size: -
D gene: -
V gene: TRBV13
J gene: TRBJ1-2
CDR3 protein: CASSLSGPPILYGYTF
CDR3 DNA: TGTGCCAGCAGCCTATCAGGGCCTCCAATTCTATATGGCTACACCTTC

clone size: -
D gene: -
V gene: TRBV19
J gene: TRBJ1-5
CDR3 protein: CASRQVNQPQHF
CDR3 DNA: TGTGCCAGTAGACAGGTCAATCAGCCCCAGCATTTT

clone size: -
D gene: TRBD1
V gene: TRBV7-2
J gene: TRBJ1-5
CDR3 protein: CASRPTGPNQPQHF
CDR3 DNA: TGTGCCAGCAGGCCGACAGGGCCCAATCAGCCCCAGCATTTT

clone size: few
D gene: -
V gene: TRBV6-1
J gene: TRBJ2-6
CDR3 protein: CASASGDSGANVLTF
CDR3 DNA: TGTGCCAGCGCCTCCGGGGACTCTGGGGCCAACGTCCTGACTTTC

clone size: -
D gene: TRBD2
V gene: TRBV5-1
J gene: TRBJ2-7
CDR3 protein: CASSTNLLAVSSYEQYF
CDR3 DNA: TGCGCCAGCAGCACCAATTTACTAGCGGTTAGCTCCTACGAGCAGTACTTC

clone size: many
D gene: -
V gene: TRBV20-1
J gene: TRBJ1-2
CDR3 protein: CSARAGEASYTF
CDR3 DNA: TGCAGTGCTAGGGCAGGGGAAGCAAGCTACACCTTC

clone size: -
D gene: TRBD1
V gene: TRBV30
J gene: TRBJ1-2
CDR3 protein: CDFPNPGQVYGYTF
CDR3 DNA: TGTGACTTCCCAAACCCGGGACAGGTCTATGGCTACACCTTC

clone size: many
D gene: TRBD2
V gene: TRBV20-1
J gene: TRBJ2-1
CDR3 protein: CSAENLAGGPGEQFF
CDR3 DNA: TGCAGTGCTGAAAACTTAGCGGGAGGGCCGGGAGAGCAGTTCTTC

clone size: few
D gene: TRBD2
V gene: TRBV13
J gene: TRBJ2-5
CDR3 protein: CASSSGTSGGKETQYF
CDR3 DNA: TGTGCCAGCAGCTCAGGGACTAGCGGGGGGAAAGAGACCCAGTACTTC

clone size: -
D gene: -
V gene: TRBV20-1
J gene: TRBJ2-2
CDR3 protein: CSAVTGYTGELFF
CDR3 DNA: TGCAGTGCTGTTACAGGGTACACCGGGGAGCTGTTTTTT

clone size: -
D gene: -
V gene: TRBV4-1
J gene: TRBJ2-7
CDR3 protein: CASSQDPGNEQYF
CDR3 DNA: TGCGCCAGCAGCCAAGATCCCGGGAACGAGCAGTACTTC

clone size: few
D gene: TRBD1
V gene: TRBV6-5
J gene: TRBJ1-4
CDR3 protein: CASSRGPDRVDEKLFF
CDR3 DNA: TGTGCCAGCAGCCGAGGCCCGGACAGGGTTGATGAAAAACTGTTTTTT

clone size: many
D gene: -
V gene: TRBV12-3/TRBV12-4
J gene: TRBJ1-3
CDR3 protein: CASSLNTIYF
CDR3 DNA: TGTGCCAGCAGTTTAAACACCATATATTTT